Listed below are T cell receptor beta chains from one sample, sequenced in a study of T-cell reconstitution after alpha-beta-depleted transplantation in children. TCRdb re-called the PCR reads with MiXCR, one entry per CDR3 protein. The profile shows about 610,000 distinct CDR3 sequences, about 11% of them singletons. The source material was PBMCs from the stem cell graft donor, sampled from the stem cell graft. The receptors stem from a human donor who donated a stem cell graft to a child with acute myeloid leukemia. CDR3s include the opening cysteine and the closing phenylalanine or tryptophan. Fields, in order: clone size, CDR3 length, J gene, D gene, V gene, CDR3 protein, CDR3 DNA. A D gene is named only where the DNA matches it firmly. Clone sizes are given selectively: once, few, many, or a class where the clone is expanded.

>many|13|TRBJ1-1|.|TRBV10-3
CAIRSAGLTEAFF
TGTGCCATCAGATCGGCGGGGTTGACTGAAGCTTTCTTT
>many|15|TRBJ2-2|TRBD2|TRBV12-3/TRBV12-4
CAVTRLAGNTGELFF
TGTGCCGTGACCCGACTAGCGGGGAACACCGGGGAGCTGTTTTTT
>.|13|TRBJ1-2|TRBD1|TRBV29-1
CSVTGVPDYGYTF
TGCAGCGTGACAGGGGTTCCGGACTATGGCTACACCTTC
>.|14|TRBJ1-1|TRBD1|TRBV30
CAWSRTGGNTEAFF
TGTGCCTGGAGTAGGACAGGGGGTAACACTGAAGCTTTCTTT
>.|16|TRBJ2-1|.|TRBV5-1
CASSLEGPRAVNEQFF
TGCGCCAGCAGCCTCGAAGGGCCTAGGGCAGTCAATGAGCAGTTCTTC
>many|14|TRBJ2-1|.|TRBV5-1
CASNRLSSYNEQFF
TGCGCCAGCAATCGGCTGAGCTCCTACAATGAGCAGTTCTTC
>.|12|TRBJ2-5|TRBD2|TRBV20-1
CSAMRERETQYF
TGCAGTGCTATGCGGGAGAGGGAGACCCAGTACTTC
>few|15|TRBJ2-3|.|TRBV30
CAWSGQAISTDTQYF
TGTGCCTGGAGTGGGCAGGCGATTAGCACAGATACGCAGTATTTT
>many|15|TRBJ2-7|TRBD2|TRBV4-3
CASSQGLAGAYEQYF
TGCGCCAGCAGCCAGGGACTAGCGGGAGCCTACGAGCAGTACTTC
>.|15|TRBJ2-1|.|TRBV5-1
CASSFGTLTHNEQFF
TGCGCCAGCAGCTTCGGGACGTTAACCCACAATGAGCAGTTCTTC
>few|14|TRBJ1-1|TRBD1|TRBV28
CASSTGGASTEAFF
TGTGCCAGCAGCACAGGGGGCGCGAGTACTGAAGCTTTCTTT
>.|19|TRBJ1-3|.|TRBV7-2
CASSHRLGKGSSPGNTIYF
TGTGCCAGCAGCCACCGGTTGGGAAAGGGAAGTTCTCCTGGAAACACCATATATTTT
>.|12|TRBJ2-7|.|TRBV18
CASSPEGDEQYF
TGTGCCAGCTCACCAGAGGGGGACGAGCAGTACTTC
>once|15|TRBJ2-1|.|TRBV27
CASSLNPGLYNEQFF
TGTGCCAGCAGTTTAAATCCCGGACTATACAATGAGCAGTTCTTC
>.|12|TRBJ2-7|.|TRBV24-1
CATSDFGGEQYF
TGTGCCACCAGTGATTTCGGTGGCGAGCAGTACTTC
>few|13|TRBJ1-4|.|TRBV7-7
CASSLNNAEKLFF
TGTGCTAGCAGCTTAAACAATGCGGAGAAACTGTTTTTT
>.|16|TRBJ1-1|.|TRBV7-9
CASSFRPRLQNTEAFF
TGTGCCAGCAGCTTTAGGCCCCGGCTCCAGAACACTGAAGCTTTCTTT